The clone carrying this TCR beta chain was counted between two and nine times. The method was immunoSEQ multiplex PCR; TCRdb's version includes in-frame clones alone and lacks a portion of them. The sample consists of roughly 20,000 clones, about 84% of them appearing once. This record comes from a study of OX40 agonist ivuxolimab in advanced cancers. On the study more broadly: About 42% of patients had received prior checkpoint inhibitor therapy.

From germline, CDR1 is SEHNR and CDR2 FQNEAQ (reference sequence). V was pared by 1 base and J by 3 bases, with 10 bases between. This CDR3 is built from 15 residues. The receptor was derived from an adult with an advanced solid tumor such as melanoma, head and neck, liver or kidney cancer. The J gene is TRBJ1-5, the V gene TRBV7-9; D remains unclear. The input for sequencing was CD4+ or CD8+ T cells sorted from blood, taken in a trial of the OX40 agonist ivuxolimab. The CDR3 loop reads CASSLGNSLNQPQHF. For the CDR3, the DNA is TGTGCCAGCAGCTTAGGGAATTCCCTCAATCAGCCCCAGCATTTT. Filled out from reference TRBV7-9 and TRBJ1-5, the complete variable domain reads DTGVSQNPRHKITKRGQNVTFRCDPISEHNRLYWYRQTLGQGPEFLTYFQNEAQLEKSRLLSDRFSAERPKGSFSTLEIQRTEQGDSAMYLCASSLGNSLNQPQHFGDGTRLSIL.